The 6 T cell receptor beta chains presented below share a single source sample, sequenced in a study of blood T cell repertoires in COVID-19. This table comes from immunoSEQ multiplex PCR, and its TCRdb copy is limited to in-frame clones, with some not included. Of about 250,000 clones detected, 80% to 90% appear once; the ten largest clones hold more than 1.2%. Sequencing was carried out using peripheral blood. Receptor source: a man aged 80 or over with acute or convalescent COVID-19.

This chain uses TRBV5-6 with TRBJ2-7; D is possibly TRBD1 (7 bases). In germline, CDR1 is SGHDT, CDR2 YYEEEE. V lost 0 bases, J lost 1 base, and 14 bases lay in between. CDR3 length: 16 amino acids. The CDR3 protein is CASSLVSQGGSYEQYF. CDR3 sequence (DNA): TGTGCCAGCAGCTTGGTGAGTCAGGGGGGATCCTACGAGCAGTACTTC.

This sequence joins TRBV3-1 (or the pseudogene TRBV3-2) and TRBJ2-3; weak D call: TRBD2 (5 bases). This CDR3 contains 14 residues. V lost 4 bases to trimming and J lost 5 bases, with 13 bases between them. Germline V CDR1 and CDR2: LGHDT, YNNKEL (reference sequence). The CDR3 nucleotides read TGTGCCAGCAGCCCCTCACCGGGGTTAGATACGCAGTATTTT. Residues: CASSPSPGLDTQYF.

This clone was recorded only once. The chain is built from TRBV12-3 or TRBV12-4 and TRBJ1-1; maybe TRBD1 (5 bases). The CDR3 is 13 residues long. Trimming removed 11 bases from V and 0 bases from J, with 13 bases in between. This CDR3 reads CAVRGGLNTEAFF. Here the CDR3 DNA reads TGTGCCGTGCGGGGGGGGTTGAACACTGAAGCTTTCTTT.

V usage is TRBV5-8 and J usage is TRBJ2-5; D might be TRBD2 (6 bases). Germline V CDR1 and CDR2: SGHTS, YDEGEE. The CDR3 length is 15 residues. The V end was cut by 4 bases, the J end by 4 bases, with 17 bases between. The CDR3 nucleotides are TGTGCCAGCAGCCCTACTGGGACGGGAGCAGAGACCCAGTACTTC. As protein: CASSPTGTGAETQYF.

The V call is TRBV4-3, the J call TRBJ1-1, with a possible D match to TRBD1 (6 bases). Trimming removed 2 bases at V and 2 bases at J, with 9 bases between. Germline loops: CDR1 LGHNA, CDR2 YSLEER. The CDR3 spans 14 residues. CDR3 sequence reads: CASSQRDTNTEAFF. The CDR3 DNA reads TGCGCCAGCAGCCAACGGGACACCAACACTGAAGCTTTCTTT.

The rearrangement joins TRBV18 to TRBJ2-2; D gene ambiguous. The V gene lost 3 bases and the J gene lost 0 bases, with 8 bases spanning the gap. The CDR3 has 15 residues. Germline V gives CDR1 KGHSH, CDR2 LQKENI. This chain's CDR3 is CASSPSNTNTGELFF. Here the CDR3 DNA reads TGTGCCAGCTCACCCTCTAATACGAACACCGGGGAGCTGTTTTTT.